This entry lists 11 T cell receptor beta chains sequenced from one sample in a study of blood T cells in healthy people across ages. With a J-beta primer mix and a sample-barcoded 5' primer, a second PCR ran 7 to 11 cycles. TCRdb ran MiXCR on the 5' RACE reads and lists one entry per CDR3 protein. The repertoire has fewer than 2,000,000 distinct CDR3 sequences, 35% to 50% of them found once; the top ten carry more than 20%. Sequencing used blood. Receptors were obtained from a human donor in good health.

The genes are TRBV9 and TRBJ2-4, with D maybe TRBD2 (6 bases). The DNA matches TRBJ2-7 better at its end, which makes the J call doubtful. The CDR3 has 14 amino acids. Germline CDR1 SGDLS, CDR2 YYNGEE. CDR3 residues: CASSENMGGDEQYF. Written as DNA, the CDR3 is TGTGCCAGCAGCGAGAACATGGGAGGAGACGAGCAGTACTTC.

This clonotype has a handful of counts. The chain joins TRBV12-5 to TRBJ1-1, with TRBD1 as a possible D gene (5 bases). Between the trimmed V and J ends, which lost 2 bases and 8 bases, there was a span of 15 bases. The CDR3 is 14 residues long. Germline assignment: CDR1 LGHNT and CDR2 FRNRAP. CDR3 DNA: TGTGCTAGTGGTTTGACCACCCCCGGGGGGGAAGCTTTCTTT. Residues: CASGLTTPGGEAFF.

This clonotype was counted a few times. The V call is TRBV24-1, the J call TRBJ2-3; D remains ambiguous. The CDR3 sequence is 13 residues long. Germline assignment: CDR1 KGHDR and CDR2 SFDVKD. V lost 8 bases to trimming and J lost 3 bases, with 11 bases between them. The CDR3 sequence: CATTSRGTDTQYF. DNA of the CDR3: TGTGCCACCACGTCACGTGGGACAGATACGCAGTATTTT.

The chain is built from TRBV7-8 and TRBJ2-1, with TRBD2 matching over 9 bases. Germline CDR1 and CDR2: SGHVS and FQNEAQ. The CDR3 consists of 17 residues. Germline trimming cut 0 bases from V and 6 bases from J; bases unmatched to any gene: 9. The CDR3 coding sequence is TGTGCCAGCAGCTTAGCTCCGAGCGGGGGGTTACGCAATGAGCAGTTCTTC. This codes for CASSLAPSGGLRNEQFF.

The chain employs TRBV7-2 and TRBJ2-7, with TRBD2 matching 7 bases. From germline, CDR1 is SGHTA and CDR2 FQGNSA. J gave up 0 bases and V 1 base, and 6 bases lay outside the gene matches. The CDR3 spans 16 residues. This chain's CDR3 is CASSLGWGDYSYEQYF. CDR3 coding DNA: TGTGCCAGCAGCTTAGGGTGGGGGGACTACTCCTACGAGCAGTACTTC.

The chain recombines TRBV7-2 with TRBJ2-3; D unclear. The CDR3 has 13 amino acids. Trimming shortened V by 1 base and J by 6 bases, and 8 bases separated the two germline ends. Germline V gives CDR1 SGHTA, CDR2 FQGNSA. The DNA of the CDR3 is TGTGCCAGCAGCTTAGGACCCGACGATACGCAGTATTTT. As protein: CASSLGPDDTQYF. Using reference TRBV7-2 and TRBJ2-3 for the parts outside the CDR3, the full variable domain is GAGVSQSPSNKVTEKGKDVELRCDPISGHTALYWYRQSLGQGLEFLIYFQGNSAPDKSGLPSDRFSAERTGGSVSTLTIQRTQQEDSAVYLCASSLGPDDTQYFGPGTRLTVL.

The chain carries TRBV5-1 and TRBJ2-7; the match to TRBD1 covers 8 bases. This CDR3 has 15 residues. The V gene end was trimmed by 4 bases and the J gene end by 3 bases; junction bases not matched to a gene: 9. The germline V gene encodes CDR1 SGHRS and CDR2 YFSETQ. As DNA, the CDR3 is TGCGCCAGCAGCGCACCGGGACAGGCTTACTACGAGCAGTACTTC. Translation gives CASSAPGQAYYEQYF.

CDR3 bases: TGTGCCAGCAGCTTAGATCCCGGGTCCTACGAGCAGTTCTTC. Amino acid sequence: CASSLDPGSYEQFF. The chain combines TRBV7-2 with TRBJ2-1; no reliable D call. Germline V lookup: CDR1 SGHTA, CDR2 FQGNSA. The CDR3 runs to 14 residues. V lost 1 base and J lost 10, with 14 bases in between.

Comments on this clonotype: The junction and the germline gene differ at one end; a read error may be behind it. V usage is TRBV4-3 and J usage is TRBJ2-1; a weak D match, TRBD1 (5 bases). This CDR3 has 13 residues. Germline assignment: CDR1 LGHNA and CDR2 YSLEER. Written as DNA, the CDR3 is TGCGCCAACAGCTTCCGGACATGGCATGAGCAGTTCTTC. Translation gives CANSFRTWHEQFF.

This chain links TRBV6-5 with TRBJ2-7, with D possibly TRBD1 on 5 matching bases. The CDR3 totals 16 residues. The V and J ends lost 0 bases and 12 bases respectively, with 24 bases between them. Germline assignment: CDR1 MNHEY and CDR2 SVGAGI. CDR3 region: CASSYSIGAGGETRYF. CDR3 DNA: TGTGCCAGCAGTTACTCGATTGGGGCAGGCGGAGAGACCCGGTACTTC.

This clonotype came up a few times. V and J are TRBV29-1 and TRBJ2-5; possibly TRBD2 for D (6 bases). V was pared by 7 bases and J by 5 bases, with 14 bases between. Looked up from germline, CDR1 is SQVTM and CDR2 is ANQGSEA. This CDR3 has 12 residues. The DNA of the CDR3 is TGCAGCGGCGGGGCTTTCGGGGAGACCCAGTACTTC. Translating it yields CSGGAFGETQYF.